The 6 T cell receptor beta chains presented below share a single source sample, sequenced in a study of blood T cells in healthy people across ages. A J-beta primer mix and a sample-barcoded 5' primer were used in a second PCR of about 7 to 12 cycles. TCRdb reprocessed the 5' RACE reads with MiXCR, giving one entry per CDR3 protein. The table lists approximately 810,000 distinct CDR3 sequences, around 36% of them singletons, with over 10% in the top ten. Source material: blood. Source of these receptors: a man aged 18-30 years in good health.

This clonotype was counted ten times or more. This chain uses TRBV29-1 with TRBJ2-1, with 8 positions matching TRBD1. The CDR3 contains 16 residues. In germline, CDR1 is SQVTM, CDR2 ANQGSEA. Trimming at V came to 6 bases and at J to 8 bases, leaving 18 bases not matched to a gene. CDR3 amino acids: CSVATPYRTGRYEQFF. The CDR3 DNA reads as TGCAGCGTAGCCACTCCGTACAGGACAGGGAGGTATGAGCAGTTCTTC.

This rearrangement joins TRBV3-1 to TRBJ1-2, with TRBD1 identical over 9 bases. The length of the CDR3 is 15 residues. With 6 bases clipped from V and 3 bases from J, the junction kept 8 bases outside the gene matches. Germline V lookup: CDR1 LGHDT, CDR2 YNNKEL (reference sequence). CDR3 sequence reads: CASSYIQGAHYGYTF. The CDR3, as DNA: TGTGCCAGCAGTTACATACAGGGGGCCCACTATGGCTACACCTTC.

This clonotype has more than one count but fewer than ten. This chain joins TRBV9 and TRBJ1-1, with D possibly TRBD1 on 5 matching bases. The CDR3 sequence is 13 residues long. Germline loops: CDR1 SGDLS, CDR2 YYNGEE. V was pared by 0 bases and J by 5 bases, with 8 bases between. CDR3 DNA sequence: TGTGCCAGCAGCGTAGAAGCAGGGACTGAAGCTTTCTTT. Protein product: CASSVEAGTEAFF.

This clonotype was seen more than once but under ten times. The chain carries TRBV5-1 and TRBJ2-7; 7 positions agree with TRBD2. This CDR3 region has 16 residues. Germline-derived CDR1 and CDR2 are SGHRS and YFSETQ. The V and J ends lost 0 bases and 0 bases, in that order; junction bases with no gene match: 6. CDR3 nucleotides: TGCGCCAGCAGCTTGGGGCTAGCGGCCCCCTCCTACGAGCAGTACTTC. It yields the protein CASSLGLAAPSYEQYF. Supplemented by reference TRBV5-1 and TRBJ2-7, the full variable domain reads KAGVTQTPRYLIKTRGQQVTLSCSPISGHRSVSWYQQTPGQGLQFLFEYFSETQRNKGNFPGRFSGRQFSNSRSEMNVSTLELGDSALYLCASSLGLAAPSYEQYFGPGTRLTVT.

This clonotype was seen repeatedly, ten times or more. The V gene is TRBV15, the J gene TRBJ2-3; possible D gene TRBD1, 5 bases. Trimming took off 5 bases at V and 3 bases at J, with 12 bases between the two ends. The CDR3 sequence is 14 residues long. Germline V gene data show CDR1 as LNHNV and CDR2 as YYDKDF (reference sequence). The CDR3: CATSPMTETDTQYF. Written as DNA, the CDR3 is TGTGCCACCAGCCCTATGACAGAAACAGATACGCAGTATTTT.

This sequence joins TRBV25-1 and TRBJ1-2, with D possibly matching TRBD1 (5 bases). The ends were cut back, 6 bases at V and 6 bases at J, with 11 bases in the middle. The CDR3 sequence is 12 residues long. Germline CDR1 and CDR2: MGHDK and SYGVNS. The CDR3 is CASREGLNGYTF. The CDR3 nucleotides read TGTGCCAGCAGGGAGGGGTTGAATGGCTACACCTTC.